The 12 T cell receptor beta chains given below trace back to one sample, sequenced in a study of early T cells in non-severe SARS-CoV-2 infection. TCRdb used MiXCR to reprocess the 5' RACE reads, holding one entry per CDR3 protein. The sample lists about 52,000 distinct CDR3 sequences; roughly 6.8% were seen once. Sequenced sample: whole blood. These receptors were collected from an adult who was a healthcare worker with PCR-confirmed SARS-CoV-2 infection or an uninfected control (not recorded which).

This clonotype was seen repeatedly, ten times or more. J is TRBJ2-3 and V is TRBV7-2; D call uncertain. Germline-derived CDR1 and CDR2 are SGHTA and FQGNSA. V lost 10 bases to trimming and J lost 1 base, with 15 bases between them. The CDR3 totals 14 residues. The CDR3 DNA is TGTGCCACGCGTGTCGGCGGAGGCACAGATACGCAGTATTTT. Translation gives CATRVGGGTDTQYF.

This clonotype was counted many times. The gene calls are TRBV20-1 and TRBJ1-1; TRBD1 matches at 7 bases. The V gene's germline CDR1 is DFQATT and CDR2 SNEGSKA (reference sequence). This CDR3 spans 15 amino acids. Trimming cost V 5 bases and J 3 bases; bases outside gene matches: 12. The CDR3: CSAFIQGRQDTEAFF. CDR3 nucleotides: TGCAGTGCTTTTATACAGGGGCGGCAAGACACTGAAGCTTTCTTT.

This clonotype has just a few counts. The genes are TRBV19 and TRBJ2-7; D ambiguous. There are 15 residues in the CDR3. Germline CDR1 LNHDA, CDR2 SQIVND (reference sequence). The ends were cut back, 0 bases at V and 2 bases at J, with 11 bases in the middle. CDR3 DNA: TGTGCCAGTAGTATAGATCTGGGTTTCCCCTACGAGCAGTACTTC. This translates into CASSIDLGFPYEQYF.

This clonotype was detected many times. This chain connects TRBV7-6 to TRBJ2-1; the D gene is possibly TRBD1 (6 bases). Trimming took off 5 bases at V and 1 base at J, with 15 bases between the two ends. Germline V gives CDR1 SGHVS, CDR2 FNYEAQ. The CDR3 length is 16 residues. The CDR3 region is CASSRWETGSYNEQFF. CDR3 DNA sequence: TGTGCCAGCAGCCGTTGGGAGACAGGATCCTACAATGAGCAGTTCTTC.

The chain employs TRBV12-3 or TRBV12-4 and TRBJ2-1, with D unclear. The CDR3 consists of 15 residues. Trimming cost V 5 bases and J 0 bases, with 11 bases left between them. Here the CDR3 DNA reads TGTGCCAGCAGTGAATGGGGAAGCTCCTACAATGAGCAGTTCTTC. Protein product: CASSEWGSSYNEQFF.

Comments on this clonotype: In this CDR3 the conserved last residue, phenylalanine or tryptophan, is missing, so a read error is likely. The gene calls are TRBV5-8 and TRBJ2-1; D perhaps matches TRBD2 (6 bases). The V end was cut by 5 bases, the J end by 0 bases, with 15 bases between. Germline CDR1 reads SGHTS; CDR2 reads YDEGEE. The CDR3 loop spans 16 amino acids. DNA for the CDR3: TGTGCCAGCAGTTCCGGGACTGTCCTCTCCTACAATGAGCAGTTCTAC. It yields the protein CASSSGTVLSYNEQFY.

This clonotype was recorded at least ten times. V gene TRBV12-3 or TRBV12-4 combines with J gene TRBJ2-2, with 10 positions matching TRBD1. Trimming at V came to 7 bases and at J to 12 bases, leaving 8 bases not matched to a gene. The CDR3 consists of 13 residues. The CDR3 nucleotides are TGTGCCAGCAACAGACAGGGGGCGTCGCAGCTGTTTTTT. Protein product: CASNRQGASQLFF.

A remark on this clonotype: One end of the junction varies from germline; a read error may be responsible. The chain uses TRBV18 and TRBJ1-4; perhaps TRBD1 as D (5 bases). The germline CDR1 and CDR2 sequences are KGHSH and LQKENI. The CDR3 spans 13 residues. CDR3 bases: TGTGCCAGCTCCCCAGGGATCGATGAAAAACTGTCTTTT. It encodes CASSPGIDEKLSF.

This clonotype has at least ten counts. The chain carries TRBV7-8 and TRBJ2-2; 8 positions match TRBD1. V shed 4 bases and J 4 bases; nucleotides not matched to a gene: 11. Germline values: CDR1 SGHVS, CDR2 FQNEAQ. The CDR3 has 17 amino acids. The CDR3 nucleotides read TGTGCCAGCAGCTCCGATAGTAGACAGGGGTTCACCGGGGAGCTGTTTTTT. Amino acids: CASSSDSRQGFTGELFF.

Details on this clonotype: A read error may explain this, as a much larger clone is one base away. The chain's CDR3 is CASSPQTSTAEAFF. The CDR3 nucleotides are TGCGCCAGCAGCCCCCAGACATCGACCGCTGAAGCTTTCTTT. The rearrangement joins TRBV4-3 to TRBJ1-1; D is ambiguous. There are 14 residues in the CDR3. Trimming stripped 4 bases from V and 6 bases from J, with 15 bases between. Germline V gene lookup returns CDR1 LGHNA and CDR2 YSLEER.

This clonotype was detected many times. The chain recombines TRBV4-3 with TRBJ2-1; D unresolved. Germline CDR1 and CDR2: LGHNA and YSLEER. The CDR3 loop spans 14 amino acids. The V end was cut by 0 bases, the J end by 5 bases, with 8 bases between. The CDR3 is CASSQDLRDNEQFF. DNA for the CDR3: TGCGCCAGCAGCCAAGATCTCCGGGACAATGAGCAGTTCTTC.

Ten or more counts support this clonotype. This CDR3 is CASSSGKGRGEGNTIYF. The DNA of the CDR3 is TGTGCCAGCAGCTCCGGTAAAGGCCGGGGCGAGGGAAACACCATATATTTT. The chain couples TRBV12-3 or TRBV12-4 to TRBJ1-3, with D possibly TRBD1 on 5 matching bases. This CDR3 region has 17 residues. Trimming took off 6 bases at V and 4 bases at J, with 22 bases between the two ends.